This is a list of T cell receptor beta chains from one sample in a study of OX40 agonist ivuxolimab in advanced cancers. TCRdb's table, derived via immunoSEQ multiplex PCR, lists solely in-frame clones and lacks some. The data show 65,000 to 90,000 clones, with about 90% seen just once and under 9.5% held by the top ten. The source was CD4+ or CD8+ T cells sorted from blood, collected in a trial of the OX40 agonist ivuxolimab. These TCRs come from an adult with an advanced solid tumor such as melanoma, head and neck, liver or kidney cancer. The CDR3 runs from the conserved cysteine through the conserved F or W. The order of the fields is J gene, D gene, V gene, clone size, CDR3 protein, CDR3 DNA. A D gene is named only where the DNA matches it firmly. Size values are once, few and many counts, or a class for expanded clones, and some rows have none.

>TRBJ1-2|TRBD1|TRBV6-6|NA
CASSSTGEMTF
TGTGCCAGCAGTTCGACAGGGGAGATGACCTTC
>TRBJ1-5|NA|TRBV5-6|NA
CASSLVGYQPQHF
TGTGCCAGCAGCTTGGTGGGATATCAGCCCCAGCATTTT
>TRBJ1-5|TRBD1|TRBV7-8|NA
CASSLEGQAIKPQHF
TGTGCCAGCAGCTTAGAAGGACAGGCTATCAAGCCCCAGCATTTT
>TRBJ1-2|TRBD1|TRBV9|once
CASSVGQGVSGYTF
TGTGCCAGCAGCGTGGGACAGGGCGTGTCTGGCTACACCTTC
>TRBJ2-3|NA|TRBV28|NA
CASSLFGAITDTQYF
TGTGCCAGCAGTTTATTCGGGGCCATCACAGATACGCAGTATTTT
>TRBJ1-5|NA|TRBV11-1|NA
CASSLGVGQPQHF
TGTGCCAGCAGCTTAGGGGTTGGTCAGCCCCAGCATTTT
>TRBJ1-5|NA|TRBV4-3|once
CASSRTAASNQPQHF
TGCGCCAGCAGCCGAACAGCTGCTAGCAATCAGCCCCAGCATTTT
>TRBJ2-7|TRBD1|TRBV9|NA
CASSGPGTGPYEQYF
TGTGCCAGCAGCGGACCCGGGACAGGGCCCTACGAGCAGTACTTC
>TRBJ2-5|TRBD2|TRBV30|NA
CAWSGLRGGGETQYF
TGTGCCTGGAGTGGTTTGCGGGGGGGCGGAGAGACCCAGTACTTC
>TRBJ2-2|NA|TRBV6-6|NA
CASRDYYTGELFF
TGTGCCAGCAGAGACTACTACACCGGGGAGCTGTTTTTT
>TRBJ1-1|TRBD1|TRBV19|once
CASIQQGPVNTEAFF
TGTGCCAGTATCCAACAGGGGCCAGTGAACACTGAAGCTTTCTTT
>TRBJ1-2|NA|TRBV20-1|NA
CSASYGYTF
TGCAGTGCTAGTTACGGCTACACCTTC
>TRBJ2-1|NA|TRBV6-6|once
CASTPGLTFNEQFF
TGTGCCAGCACTCCGGGGTTAACTTTTAATGAGCAGTTCTTC
>TRBJ2-5|NA|TRBV12-5|NA
CASGLPERGETQYF
TGTGCTAGTGGTTTGCCCGAAAGGGGAGAGACCCAGTACTTC
>TRBJ1-5|NA|TRBV28|NA
CASSFLGSNQPQHF
TGTGCCAGCAGTTTCCTGGGGAGCAATCAGCCCCAGCATTTT
>TRBJ2-1|TRBD2|TRBV6-1|once
CASSPTSVNEQFF
TGTGCCAGCAGCCCGACTAGCGTGAATGAGCAGTTCTTC